This entry features one TCR beta chain sequence. The data belong to a study of blood T cells in healthy people across ages. With a J-beta primer mix and a sample-barcoded 5' primer, a second PCR ran 7 to 11 cycles. Using its own MiXCR run on the 5' RACE reads, TCRdb lists one record per CDR3 protein. Among about 1.4 million distinct CDR3 sequences listed, around 59% were seen once. This clonotype originated in a man aged 18 to 29 in good health. Source material: blood.

The CDR3 DNA is TGTGCCAGCAGTTTAGGCGGACGGGGGGAAGAGACCCAGTACTTC. This gives the protein CASSLGGRGEETQYF. The chain couples TRBV12-3 or TRBV12-4 to TRBJ2-5; 7 bases fit TRBD2. After removal of 1 base from V and 3 bases from J, the junction contained 5 bases not matched to a gene. There are 15 residues in the CDR3.